Below are 24 T cell receptor beta chains sequenced from a single sample in a study of T-cell reconstitution after alpha-beta-depleted transplantation in children. Preparation of the TCRbeta library involved a method that used unique molecular identifiers. TCRdb itself ran the PCR reads through MiXCR, one entry per CDR3 protein. The sample gives fewer than 550,000 distinct CDR3 sequences, over 10% of which show up once; about 15% is in the top ten. This material consisted of PBMCs, mostly from graft donor cells, taken 180 days after TCRalphabeta/CD19-depleted stem cell transplant. These receptors came from a female patient between 2 and 10 years old who had a stem cell transplant for aplastic anemia, so the T cells may come from the graft donor.

This clonotype was picked up a small number of times. The genes are TRBV29-1 and TRBJ1-1, with D unresolved. V dropped 7 bases and J dropped 3 bases, with 15 bases sitting between them. CDR3 size: 13 residues. CDR1 is SQVTM, CDR2 ANQGSEA, per germline. CDR3 DNA: TGCAGCGCCGTTCAAGGAGGACACACTGAAGCTTTCTTT. Encoded protein: CSAVQGGHTEAFF.

The chain employs TRBV11-3 and TRBJ2-7, with 10 bases that match TRBD2. The length of the CDR3 is 17 residues. Germline V gives CDR1 SGHNT, CDR2 YENEEA. V trimming: 3 bases; J trimming: 0 bases; junction bases outside the gene matches: 8. CDR3 bases: TGTGCCAGCAGCTTGGAAATAGCGGGAGGCCTCTCCTACGAGCAGTACGTC. Protein sequence: CASSLEIAGGLSYEQYV.

The chain couples TRBV24-1 to TRBJ1-1; D unresolved. This CDR3 comprises 11 residues. Trimming cost V 7 bases and J 4 bases, with 6 bases left between them. Looked up from germline, CDR1 is KGHDR and CDR2 is SFDVKD. CDR3 region: CATRFGTEAFF. In DNA form, the CDR3 reads TGTGCCACCAGGTTCGGCACTGAAGCTTTCTTT.

The V and J genes are TRBV6-1 and TRBJ1-4; D is ambiguous. Per the germline V gene, CDR1 is MNHNS and CDR2 is SASEGT. The V end lost 6 bases, the J end lost 5 bases, and 10 bases lay between the germline ends. This CDR3 spans 13 amino acids. The chain's CDR3 is CASRRASNEKLFF. The CDR3 bases are TGTGCCAGCAGACGGGCTTCGAATGAAAAACTGTTTTTT.

This rearrangement joins TRBV29-1 to TRBJ2-5, with D possibly being TRBD2 (7 bases). Germline V gene sequence: CDR1 SQVTM, CDR2 ANQGSEA. The CDR3 has 14 amino acids. V was trimmed by 6 bases and J by 1 base, leaving 15 bases between them. The CDR3 sequence: CSVPARGGQETQYF. CDR3 nucleotides: TGCAGCGTCCCGGCAAGGGGGGGCCAAGAGACCCAGTACTTC.

This clonotype has ten or more counts. The chain joins TRBV24-1 to TRBJ2-3; 11 bases line up with TRBD2. Germline CDR1 reads KGHDR; CDR2 reads SFDVKD. J gave up 3 bases and V 0 bases, and 7 bases lay outside the gene matches. The CDR3 contains 18 residues. The CDR3 here is CATSDLSWASGGTDTQYF. The CDR3 DNA reads as TGTGCCACCAGTGATTTGTCGTGGGCTAGCGGGGGGACAGATACGCAGTATTTT.

This clonotype showed up just a few times. CDR3 in amino acids: CASSYARLAGGNEQFF. CDR3 DNA: TGTGCCAGTAGTTATGCAAGACTAGCGGGAGGCAATGAGCAGTTCTTC. This chain connects TRBV19 to TRBJ2-1, with TRBD2 matching 13 bases. From germline, CDR1 is LNHDA and CDR2 SQIVND (reference sequence). The V and J ends lost 5 bases and 6 bases, in that order; junction bases with no gene match: 7. The CDR3 has 16 residues.

The CDR3 loop is CSAWTQNEQFF. The CDR3 DNA reads TGCAGTGCATGGACCCAGAATGAGCAGTTCTTC. The rearrangement links TRBV20-1 to TRBJ2-1; no firm D call. CDR3 size: 11 residues. Germline CDR1 DFQATT, CDR2 SNEGSKA (reference sequence). Deletions cut 6 bases from V and 7 bases from J, with 10 bases between.

The chain employs TRBV28 and TRBJ2-5, with 8 bases matching TRBD1. Losses at the gene ends were 6 bases for V and 4 bases for J; bases not matched to a gene: 10. The germline V gene has CDR1 MDHEN and CDR2 SYDVKM. The CDR3 consists of 15 residues. The CDR3 reads CASRYPGGPGETQYF. The DNA for the CDR3 is TGTGCCAGCAGGTACCCAGGGGGCCCGGGAGAGACCCAGTACTTC. Variable domain in full (rest from reference TRBV28 and TRBJ2-5): DVKVTQSSRYLVKRTGEKVFLECVQDMDHENMFWYRQDPGLGLRLIYFSYDVKMKEKGDIPEGYSVSREKKERFSLILESASTNQTSMYLCASRYPGGPGETQYFGPGTRLLVL.

The chain's CDR3 is CSRAGGTDTQYF. DNA of the CDR3: TGCAGTAGAGCGGGAGGCACAGATACGCAGTATTTT. The genes are TRBV20-1 and TRBJ2-3; 8 nucleotides agree with TRBD2. Per the germline V gene, CDR1 is DFQATT and CDR2 is SNEGSKA (reference sequence). V gave up 8 bases and J gave up 1 base; unmatched junction bases: 2. The CDR3 is 12 residues long.

This clonotype showed up just a few times. V usage is TRBV29-1 and J usage is TRBJ2-1, with D perhaps given as TRBD1 or TRBD2 (5 bases each). With 1 base removed from V and 7 bases from J, the gap between germline ends came to 14 bases. This CDR3 contains 14 residues. Germline loops: CDR1 SQVTM, CDR2 ANQGSEA. DNA of the CDR3: TGCAGCGTTGAAGGGGGCGCCGGGGAGAATGAGCAGTTCTTC. The encoded protein is CSVEGGAGENEQFF.

This clonotype was counted between two and nine times. This chain connects TRBV7-2 to TRBJ2-7, with D maybe TRBD2 (5 bases). CDR3 length equals 12 residues. V lost 2 bases and J lost 7, with 9 bases in between. Germline CDR1 and CDR2: SGHTA and FQGNSA. CDR3 bases: TGTGCCAGCAGCTTACCGGCGGGTGAGCAGTACGTC. This codes for CASSLPAGEQYV.

This chain joins TRBV6-5 and TRBJ2-1, with 7 bases matching TRBD2. J was trimmed by 2 bases and V by 4 bases; bases with no gene match: 11. Germline V gene data show CDR1 as MNHEY and CDR2 as SVGAGI. CDR3 size: 17 residues. The CDR3 bases are TGTGCCAGCAGTTTAACCGCCAGCGGGGTTCCCTACAATGAGCAGTTCTTC. Its protein product is CASSLTASGVPYNEQFF.

V and J are TRBV10-3 and TRBJ2-2; 7 nucleotides align to TRBD2. The germline gives CDR1 ENHRY, CDR2 SYGVKD. The length of the CDR3 is 18 residues. J was trimmed by 2 bases and V by 6 bases; bases with no gene match: 15. The CDR3 here is CAIRKTERGGSNTGELFF. The CDR3 DNA is TGTGCCATCAGGAAGACTGAGCGGGGAGGGTCCAACACCGGGGAGCTGTTTTTT.

This clonotype was counted a few times. CDR3 nucleotides: TGCAGTGCTTTTCCGGGACAGAGAAACGCGGGTGAAAAACTGTTTTTT. It yields the protein CSAFPGQRNAGEKLFF. The gene calls are TRBV20-1 and TRBJ1-4, with 7 bases fitting TRBD1. With 5 bases clipped from V and 7 bases from J, the junction kept 16 bases outside the gene matches. The V gene's germline CDR1 is DFQATT and CDR2 SNEGSKA (reference sequence). This CDR3 comprises 16 residues.

The genes are TRBV7-1 and TRBJ2-1; 8 bases map to TRBD2. TRBV7-1 falls under the ORF class, with uncertain function. The CDR3 length is 16 residues. The chain's CDR3 is CGSSSAGTRAYNEQFF. In nucleotides, the CDR3 is TGTGGGAGCAGCTCAGCCGGGACTAGGGCGTACAATGAGCAGTTCTTC.

The chain carries TRBV24-1 and TRBJ2-1, with 11 bases matching TRBD2. This CDR3 comprises 18 residues. Germline trimming cut 3 bases from V and 0 bases from J; bases unmatched to any gene: 6. Germline V gene lookup returns CDR1 KGHDR and CDR2 SFDVKD. In DNA form, the CDR3 reads TGTGCCACCAGTGATGGGACTAGCGGCACGAGCTCCTACAATGAGCAGTTCTTC. It translates to CATSDGTSGTSSYNEQFF.

A few counts support this clonotype. V is TRBV19 and J is TRBJ1-1; D is ambiguous. Between the trimmed V and J ends, which lost 7 bases and 5 bases, there was a span of 14 bases. The CDR3 has 13 amino acids. Germline-derived CDR1 and CDR2 are LNHDA and SQIVND (reference sequence). The CDR3 DNA is TGTGCCAGTAAGAGCCCAGGTCGGACTGAAGCTTTCTTT. Its protein is CASKSPGRTEAFF.

The rearrangement joins TRBV24-1 to TRBJ2-5; tentative D call: TRBD1 (6 bases). Germline assignment: CDR1 KGHDR and CDR2 SFDVKD. V gave up 1 base and J gave up 5 bases, with 22 bases separating them. This CDR3 is 18 amino acids long. The CDR3 DNA is TGTGCCACCAGTGATTTCAGGGGCAGGGGCGCAGGTGGGGAGACCCAGTACTTC. It encodes CATSDFRGRGAGGETQYF.

In this sample, this clonotype turned up a few times. The chain uses TRBV15 and TRBJ2-5, with no clear D. Trimming cost V 0 bases and J 1 base, with 3 bases left between them. The length of the CDR3 is 13 residues. Germline V gene lookup returns CDR1 LNHNV and CDR2 YYDKDF (reference sequence). Here the CDR3 reads CATSRDPQETQYF. CDR3 nucleotide sequence: TGTGCCACCAGCAGAGATCCCCAAGAGACCCAGTACTTC.

V and J are TRBV11-2 and TRBJ1-2; D is possibly TRBD1 (6 bases). Germline V lookup: CDR1 SGHAT, CDR2 FQNNGV. The V gene lost 5 bases and the J gene lost 2 bases, with 15 bases spanning the gap. This CDR3 has 15 amino acids. CDR3 sequence: CASSRRGRNNYGYTF. The CDR3 bases are TGTGCCAGCAGCCGGAGGGGGAGGAACAACTATGGCTACACCTTC.

This clonotype came up many times. This chain uses TRBV7-2 with TRBJ2-7, with D perhaps matching TRBD1 or TRBD2 (5 bases each). Trimming pared 2 bases from V and 2 bases from J, leaving 10 bases between. The CDR3 runs to 14 residues. Germline CDR1 reads SGHTA; CDR2 reads FQGNSA. The CDR3 sequence is CASSLLTGPYEQYV. The DNA of the CDR3 is TGTGCCAGCAGCTTATTAACGGGACCCTACGAGCAGTACGTC.

In this sample, this clonotype turned up a few times. The V gene is TRBV20-1, the J gene TRBJ2-1, with D possibly matching TRBD2 (6 bases). Germline CDR1 is DFQATT and CDR2 is SNEGSKA (reference sequence). V lost 5 bases, J lost 10 bases, and 24 bases lay in between. This CDR3 has 15 amino acids. CDR3 sequence reads: CSARPPGLPPGEQFF. The CDR3 region has the DNA TGCAGTGCTCGACCGCCGGGACTCCCGCCGGGAGAGCAGTTCTTC.

This clonotype was seen ten or more times. The rearrangement joins TRBV6-2 or TRBV6-3 to TRBJ1-6; D is possibly TRBD1 (5 bases). This CDR3 has 15 amino acids. The V and J ends lost 0 bases and 7 bases respectively, with 10 bases between them. From germline, CDR1 is MNHEY and CDR2 SVGEGT. Here the CDR3 reads CASSYSGTVNSPLHF. The DNA for the CDR3 is TGTGCCAGCAGTTACTCTGGGACGGTGAATTCACCCCTCCACTTT.